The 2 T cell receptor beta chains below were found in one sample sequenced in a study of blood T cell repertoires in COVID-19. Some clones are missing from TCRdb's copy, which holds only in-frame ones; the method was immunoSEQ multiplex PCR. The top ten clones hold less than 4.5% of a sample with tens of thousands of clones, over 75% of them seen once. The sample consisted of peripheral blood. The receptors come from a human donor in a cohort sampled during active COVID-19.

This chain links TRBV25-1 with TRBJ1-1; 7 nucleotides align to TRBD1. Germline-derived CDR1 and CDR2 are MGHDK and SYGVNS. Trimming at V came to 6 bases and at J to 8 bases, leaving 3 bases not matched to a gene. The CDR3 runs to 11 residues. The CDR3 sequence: CASRGTVEAFF. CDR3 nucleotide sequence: TGTGCCAGCAGAGGGACAGTGGAAGCTTTCTTT.

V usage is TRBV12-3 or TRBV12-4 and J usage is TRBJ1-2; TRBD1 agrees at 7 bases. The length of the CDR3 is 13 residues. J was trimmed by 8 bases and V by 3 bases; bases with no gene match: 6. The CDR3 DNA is TGTGCCAGCAGTTTCGGACAGGCGGGGGGCTACACCTTC. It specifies CASSFGQAGGYTF.